The 15 T cell receptor beta chains below come from one sample, sequenced in a study of blood T cell repertoires in COVID-19. Repertoires were generated with immunoSEQ multiplex PCR, while TCRdb's copy carries only in-frame clones and drops some. The data hold over 120,000 clones, with about 80% observed a single time. The sample was PBMCs or T cells enriched from blood (not recorded which). The receptors here all came from a woman aged 50 to 65 who had recovered from COVID-19.

V usage is TRBV29-1 and J usage is TRBJ2-2; TRBD2 is a possible D gene (5 bases). Germline CDR1 reads SQVTM; CDR2 reads ANQGSEA. The CDR3 is 15 residues long. The V end lost 2 bases, the J end lost 0 bases, and 10 bases lay between the germline ends. The CDR3 loop reads CSVESGRANTGELFF. The CDR3, as DNA: TGCAGCGTTGAATCGGGAAGGGCGAACACCGGGGAGCTGTTTTTT.

V is TRBV5-6 and J is TRBJ1-6; D possibly corresponds to TRBD1 (6 bases). Trimming removed 0 bases from V and 8 bases from J, with 12 bases in between. The CDR3 consists of 15 residues. Germline V lookup: CDR1 SGHDT, CDR2 YYEEEE. The CDR3 is CASSLGPGAHSPLHF. The CDR3 DNA follows: TGTGCCAGCAGCTTGGGCCCAGGGGCGCATTCACCCCTCCACTTT. Looking up the rest from reference TRBV5-6 and TRBJ1-6 gives the full variable domain: DAGVTQSPTHLIKTRGQQVTLRCSPKSGHDTVSWYQQALGQGPQFIFQYYEEEERQRGNFPDRFSGHQFPNYSSELNVNALLLGDSALYLCASSLGPGAHSPLHFGNGTRLTVT.

V is TRBV27 and J is TRBJ1-5; TRBD1 is a possible D gene (5 bases). CDR3 size: 14 residues. Trimming took 5 bases from V and 0 from J, leaving 8 bases between them. The germline CDR1 and CDR2 sequences are MNHEY and SMNVEV (reference sequence). Written as DNA, the CDR3 is TGTGCCAGCAGTCCTCAGGGTAGCAATCAGCCCCAGCATTTT. As protein: CASSPQGSNQPQHF.

This chain connects TRBV15 to TRBJ2-4, with TRBD1 matching over 9 bases. The junction had 14 bases not matched to a gene; V was cut back by 3 bases and J by 8 bases. Germline V gene lookup returns CDR1 LNHNV and CDR2 YYDKDF (reference sequence). The length of the CDR3 is 17 residues. In DNA form, the CDR3 reads TGTGCCACCAGCAGCGGAGACAGGGGGGCGAGGGTGGACATTCAGTACTTC. Its translation: CATSSGDRGARVDIQYF.

In regard to this clone: This CDR3 is also generated by other DNA sequences in the sample. This sequence joins TRBV11-2 and TRBJ2-2; unclear D gene. CDR3 length: 14 amino acids. CDR1 and CDR2 (germline): SGHAT, FQNNGV. The ends were cut back, 1 base at V and 5 bases at J, with 8 bases in the middle. The CDR3 coding sequence is TGTGCCAGCAGCTTAGTCGGAGATACCGGGGAGCTGTTTTTT. It specifies CASSLVGDTGELFF.

V is TRBV10-3 and J is TRBJ1-1, with TRBD1 as a possible D gene (6 bases). With 9 bases removed from V and 5 bases from J, the gap between germline ends came to 16 bases. The CDR3 is 13 amino acids. CDR1 is ENHRY and CDR2 is SYGVKD in the germline V gene. CDR3 sequence reads: CAIKRGWNTEAFF. In nucleotides, the CDR3 is TGTGCCATTAAAAGGGGGTGGAATACTGAAGCTTTCTTT.

The chain employs TRBV19 and TRBJ2-3; weak D call: TRBD2 (6 bases). This CDR3 region has 13 residues. Germline V gene lookup returns CDR1 LNHDA and CDR2 SQIVND (reference sequence). V was pared by 7 bases and J by 1 base, with 9 bases between. The CDR3 sequence: CASMLAGTDTQYF. CDR3 bases: TGTGCCAGTATGTTAGCGGGCACAGATACGCAGTATTTT.

This chain connects TRBV10-3 to TRBJ1-1; D is unclear. Germline V gene data show CDR1 as ENHRY and CDR2 as SYGVKD. The CDR3 is made up of 13 amino acids. With 4 bases removed from V and 1 base from J, the gap between germline ends came to 7 bases. The CDR3 DNA reads TGTGCCATCAGTGCCCAGGCGAACACTGAAGCTTTCTTT. This sequence encodes CAISAQANTEAFF.

J is TRBJ1-6 and V is TRBV3-1 (or the pseudogene TRBV3-2), with unresolved D. Trimming took 4 bases from V and 7 from J, leaving 5 bases between them. There are 12 residues in the CDR3. Germline CDR1 LGHDT, CDR2 YNNKEL (reference sequence). CDR3 amino acids: CASSPRNSPLHF. The CDR3 nucleotides read TGTGCCAGCAGCCCGAGGAATTCACCCCTCCACTTT.

The chain carries TRBV9 and TRBJ2-2, with 8 bases lining up with TRBD2. This CDR3 region has 17 residues. Per the germline V gene, CDR1 is SGDLS and CDR2 is YYNGEE. V lost 0 bases, J lost 4 bases, and 8 bases stayed unmatched. The DNA of the CDR3 is TGTGCCAGCAGCGTAGTGGTAGCGGGGACCTCCACCGGGGAGCTGTTTTTT. It translates to CASSVVVAGTSTGELFF.

The genes are TRBV3-1 (or the pseudogene TRBV3-2) and TRBJ2-2, with TRBD2 identical over 9 bases. CDR3 length equals 15 residues. Germline CDR1 LGHDT, CDR2 YNNKEL (reference sequence). Trimming removed 2 bases from V and 6 bases from J; junction bases left unmatched: 4. The CDR3 protein is CASSQPGGGAGELFF. The CDR3 DNA reads as TGTGCCAGCAGCCAACCCGGCGGGGGGGCCGGGGAGCTGTTTTTT.

The rearrangement uses TRBV14 and TRBJ1-6; possible D gene TRBD1, 5 bases. V lost 3 bases to trimming and J lost 0 bases, with 18 bases between them. This CDR3 region has 19 residues. Germline CDR1 SGHDN, CDR2 FVKESK. CDR3 DNA: TGTGCCAGCAGCCATACACAGGATCCTTTGAGCTCCTATAATTCACCCCTCCACTTT. This sequence encodes CASSHTQDPLSSYNSPLHF.

V and J are TRBV14 and TRBJ1-1, with 7 bases lining up with TRBD1. Germline CDR1 and CDR2: SGHDN and FVKESK. Trimming at V came to 7 bases and at J to 6 bases, leaving 11 bases not matched to a gene. The CDR3 has 14 residues. CDR3 in DNA: TGTGCCAGCACCCACAGGGGACAACGCGCTGAAGCTTTCTTT. This sequence encodes CASTHRGQRAEAFF.

This chain links TRBV14 with TRBJ1-1; the match to TRBD1 covers 8 bases. J was trimmed by 9 bases and V by 1 base; bases with no gene match: 4. The CDR3 totals 13 residues. Germline V gives CDR1 SGHDN, CDR2 FVKESK. CDR3: CASSQGTGTQAFF. The DNA for the CDR3 is TGTGCCAGCAGCCAAGGGACAGGGACCCAAGCTTTCTTT.

The chain has TRBV20-1 and TRBJ2-3; TRBD2 matches at 8 bases. Trimming took 3 bases from V and 4 from J; bases not matched to a gene: 15. The CDR3 spans 17 residues. Per the germline V gene, CDR1 is DFQATT and CDR2 is SNEGSKA (reference sequence). The DNA for the CDR3 is TGCAGTGCTAGTTCAACCGGGACTAGAGGGTTCTCAGATACGCAGTATTTT. Its translation: CSASSTGTRGFSDTQYF.